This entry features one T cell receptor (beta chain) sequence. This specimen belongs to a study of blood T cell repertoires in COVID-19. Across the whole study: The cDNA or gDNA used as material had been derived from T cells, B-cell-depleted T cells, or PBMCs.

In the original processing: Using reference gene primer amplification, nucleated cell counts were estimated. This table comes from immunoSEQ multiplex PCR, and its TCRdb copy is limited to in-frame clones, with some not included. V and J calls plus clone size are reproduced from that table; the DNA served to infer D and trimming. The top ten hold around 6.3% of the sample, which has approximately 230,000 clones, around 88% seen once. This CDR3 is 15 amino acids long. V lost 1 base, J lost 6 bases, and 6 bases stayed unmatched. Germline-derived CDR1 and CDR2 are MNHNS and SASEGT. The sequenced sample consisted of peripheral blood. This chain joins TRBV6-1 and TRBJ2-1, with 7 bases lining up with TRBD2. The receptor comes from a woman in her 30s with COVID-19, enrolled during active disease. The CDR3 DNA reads TGTGCCAGCAGTGAAGGGAGTTCGGGAGGCAATGAGCAGTTCTTC. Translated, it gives CASSEGSSGGNEQFF.